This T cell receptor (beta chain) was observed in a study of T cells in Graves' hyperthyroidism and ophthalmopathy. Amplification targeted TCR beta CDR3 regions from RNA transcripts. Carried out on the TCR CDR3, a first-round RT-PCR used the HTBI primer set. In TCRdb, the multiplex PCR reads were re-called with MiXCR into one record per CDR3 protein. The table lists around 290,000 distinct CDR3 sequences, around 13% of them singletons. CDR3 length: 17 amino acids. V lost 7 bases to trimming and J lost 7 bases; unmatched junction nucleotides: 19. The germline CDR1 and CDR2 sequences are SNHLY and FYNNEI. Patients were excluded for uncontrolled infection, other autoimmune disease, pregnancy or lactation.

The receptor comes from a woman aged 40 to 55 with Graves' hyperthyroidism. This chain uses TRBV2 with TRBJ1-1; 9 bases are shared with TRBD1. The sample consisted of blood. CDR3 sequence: CASKTQGAPTHLGEAFF. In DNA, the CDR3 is TGTGCCAGCAAAACACAGGGGGCTCCGACGCACCTCGGTGAAGCTTTCTTT.